The rows below give T cell receptor beta chains drawn from one sample of a study of blood T cells in healthy people across ages. TCRdb fed the 5' RACE reads into MiXCR, producing one record per CDR3 protein. Found here are 1.5 million to 2 million distinct CDR3 sequences, about 49% of them singletons; the top ten hold over 2%. Sequences were obtained from blood. All receptors derive from a middle-aged woman in good health. Each CDR3 is given with its conserved first and last residue. Fields, in order: CDR3 protein, CDR3 DNA, V gene, clone size, J gene, D gene. A D gene is named only where the DNA matches it firmly. The size field is filled for only some rows; it gives once, few, many or a size class.

CASSYDTRYNEQFF | TGTGCCAGCAGTTACGACACCCGCTACAATGAGCAGTTCTTC | TRBV6-6 | few | TRBJ2-1 | .
CASSYSQGAGEKLFF | TGTGCCAGCAGTTACTCGCAGGGGGCTGGAGAAAAACTGTTTTTT | TRBV6-5 | . | TRBJ1-4 | TRBD1
CASSDPGLSDTQYF | TGTGCCAGCAGTGACCCGGGACTATCGGATACGCAGTATTTT | TRBV25-1 | few | TRBJ2-3 | TRBD2
CGVRWSTDTQYF | TGCGGCGTACGGTGGAGCACAGATACGCAGTATTTT | TRBV29-1 | once | TRBJ2-3 | .
CASRGYSAEILYF | TGTGCCAGTAGAGGGTACTCAGCCGAGATATTGTACTTC | TRBV2 | . | TRBJ2-4 | .
CASRAGTGYEQYF | TGTGCCAGCAGAGCCGGGACGGGCTACGAGCAGTACTTC | TRBV7-9 | . | TRBJ2-7 | .
CASKGLAGAPHNEQFF | TGCGCCAGCAAAGGACTAGCGGGGGCCCCACACAATGAGCAGTTCTTC | TRBV5-1 | few | TRBJ2-1 | TRBD2
CASRDRGKQETQYF | TGTGCCAGCAGGGACAGGGGGAAGCAAGAGACCCAGTACTTC | TRBV27 | few | TRBJ2-5 | TRBD1
CASFTGSYNSPLHF | TGTGCCAGTTTCACGGGGTCCTATAATTCACCCCTCCACTTT | TRBV28 | . | TRBJ1-6 | .
CSVSWGPNTEAFF | TGCAGCGTCAGTTGGGGGCCGAACACTGAAGCTTTCTTT | TRBV29-1 | . | TRBJ1-1 | .
CASSLVDRVDIQYF | TGTGCCAGCAGCTTGGTGGACAGGGTGGACATTCAGTACTTC | TRBV5-5 | few | TRBJ2-4 | TRBD1
CASSVAAALGETQYF | TGTGCCAGCAGCGTAGCAGCCGCCCTCGGGGAGACCCAGTACTTC | TRBV9 | . | TRBJ2-5 | .
CASSVGNLAYNEQFF | TGTGCCAGCAGCGTAGGGAATTTAGCCTACAATGAGCAGTTCTTC | TRBV9 | . | TRBJ2-1 | .
CASSIDRSYGYTF | TGTGCCAGCAGCATTGACAGGTCCTATGGCTACACCTTC | TRBV9 | few | TRBJ1-2 | .
CASSQQGGHSPLHF | TGTGCCAGCAGCCAACAAGGGGGGCATTCACCCCTCCACTTT | TRBV3-1 | . | TRBJ1-6 | .
CASQGAGDTQYF | TGTGCCTCCCAGGGGGCTGGGGATACGCAGTATTTT | TRBV24-1 | few | TRBJ2-3 | TRBD1
CATSENRVIDTQYF | TGTGCCACCAGTGAAAATAGGGTAATAGATACGCAGTATTTT | TRBV24-1 | few | TRBJ2-3 | .
CASSQGISNYGYTF | TGTGCCAGCAGTCAGGGCATCTCTAACTATGGCTACACCTTC | TRBV6-5 | few | TRBJ1-2 | .
CASSYSSGNGIYNEQFF | TGTGCCAGCAGTTACTCGTCGGGTAATGGGATCTACAATGAGCAGTTCTTC | TRBV6-6 | . | TRBJ2-1 | .
CASSQGTEGTDTQYF | TGTGCCAGCAGCCAAGGGACGGAAGGGACAGATACGCAGTATTTT | TRBV4-2 | . | TRBJ2-3 | .
CSAERLAGNDEQFF | TGCAGTGCTGAACGACTAGCGGGAAACGATGAGCAGTTCTTC | TRBV20-1 | . | TRBJ2-1 | TRBD2
CASSLVPGTGLNTEAFF | TGTGCCAGCAGTTTAGTCCCCGGGACAGGGTTGAACACTGAAGCTTTCTTT | TRBV12-3/TRBV12-4 | few | TRBJ1-1 | TRBD1
CASSSPDGRNIQYF | TGTGCCAGCAGTTCCCCGGACGGGAGAAACATTCAGTACTTC | TRBV28 | many | TRBJ2-4 | .
CASSGGAVRSDQPQHF | TGTGCCAGCAGCGGGGGGGCAGTTCGGTCGGATCAGCCCCAGCATTTT | TRBV7-2 | . | TRBJ1-5 | .
CASSLSGVRDTQYF | TGTGCCAGCTCCCTGTCGGGGGTTAGAGATACTCAGTATTTT | TRBV6-2/TRBV6-3 | . | TRBJ2-3 | .
CASSHPPGRDNEQFF | TGTGCCAGCAGTCACCCGCCCGGGAGAGACAATGAGCAGTTCTTC | TRBV7-9 | few | TRBJ2-1 | .
CASSQDPAGGDYEQYF | TGCGCCAGCAGCCAAGACCCAGCGGGGGGGGACTACGAGCAGTACTTC | TRBV4-3 | . | TRBJ2-7 | TRBD2
CASKLSRVDEKLFF | TGTGCCAGCAAGCTTAGCAGGGTGGACGAAAAACTGTTTTTT | TRBV7-2 | . | TRBJ1-4 | .
CASSHRDTSTDTQYF | TGCGCCAGCAGCCATCGGGACACTAGCACAGATACGCAGTATTTT | TRBV4-3 | . | TRBJ2-3 | .
CASSLVRDRDRYF | TGTGCCAGCAGCTTAGTAAGGGACAGGGATCGGTATTTT | TRBV7-2 | . | TRBJ2-3 | TRBD1
CASSQDSGTGANQPQHF | TGTGCCAGCAGCCAAGACTCCGGGACAGGGGCCAATCAACCCCAGCATTTT | TRBV4-2 | few | TRBJ1-5 | TRBD1
CASSLHPRTSDSTDTHYF | TGTGCCAGCAGCTTACACCCCAGGACTAGCGATAGCACAGATACGCACTATTTT | TRBV7-3 | . | TRBJ2-3 | TRBD2
CSVTGAPNEKLFF | TGCAGCGTTACCGGGGCCCCCAATGAAAAACTGTTTTTT | TRBV29-1 | . | TRBJ1-4 | .
CASSAPAGWDGYTF | TGTGCCAGCAGTGCCCCGGCAGGATGGGATGGCTACACCTTC | TRBV25-1 | . | TRBJ1-2 | .
CASSYAVHEQFF | TGTGCCAGCAGTTACGCCGTTCATGAGCAGTTCTTC | TRBV6-2/TRBV6-3 | . | TRBJ2-1 | .
CASSQDRGSHQPQHF | TGTGCCAGCAGCCAAGACAGGGGAAGCCATCAGCCCCAGCATTTT | TRBV4-2 | . | TRBJ1-5 | .
CASSVPHQGGYSTDTQYF | TGTGCCAGCAGCGTGCCGCATCAGGGGGGCTATAGCACAGATACGCAGTATTTT | TRBV9 | . | TRBJ2-3 | .
CSVAQGVDQPQHF | TGCAGCGTGGCACAGGGGGTTGATCAGCCCCAGCATTTT | TRBV29-1 | . | TRBJ1-5 | TRBD1
CASRGVISYNEQFF | TGTGCCAGCAGGGGTGTGATATCCTACAATGAGCAGTTCTTC | TRBV27 | . | TRBJ2-1 | .
CSARPTNREDTQYF | TGCAGTGCAAGGCCTACCAACAGGGAGGATACGCAGTATTTT | TRBV20-1 | . | TRBJ2-3 | .
CASSPTDRGVVNEQFF | TGTGCCAGCAGCCCAACGGACAGGGGGGTAGTCAATGAGCAGTTCTTC | TRBV9 | few | TRBJ2-1 | TRBD1
CSASNRGHGTDTQYF | TGCAGTGCTAGTAATCGGGGTCACGGCACAGATACGCAGTATTTT | TRBV20-1 | few | TRBJ2-3 | .
CSARDPLLAGVYNEQFF | TGCAGTGCTAGAGACCCCCTTCTAGCGGGGGTCTACAATGAGCAGTTCTTC | TRBV20-1 | . | TRBJ2-1 | TRBD2
CASSLVLGYNEQFF | TGTGCCAGCAGCTTAGTCTTAGGGTACAATGAGCAGTTCTTC | TRBV7-9 | many | TRBJ2-1 | .
CSARDVQAVHNEQFF | TGCAGTGCTAGAGATGTGCAAGCGGTACACAATGAGCAGTTCTTC | TRBV20-1 | . | TRBJ2-1 | .
CSARRDPNQPQHF | TGCAGTGCCCGCCGGGACCCCAATCAGCCCCAGCATTTT | TRBV20-1 | . | TRBJ1-5 | .
CASSLTDYNYGYTF | TGTGCCAGCAGCTTAACGGACTATAACTATGGCTACACCTTC | TRBV7-2 | . | TRBJ1-2 | .
CASSRVGSSGNTIYF | TGCGCCAGCTCCCGGGTCGGATCCTCTGGAAACACCATATATTTT | TRBV5-1 | . | TRBJ1-3 | .
CASSSTGGGVLIEQFF | TGTGCCAGCAGCTCAACGGGCGGGGGGGTACTAATAGAGCAGTTCTTC | TRBV11-2 | few | TRBJ2-1 | TRBD2
CASREGQGSTDTQYF | TGTGCCAGCAGAGAGGGACAGGGATCCACAGATACGCAGTATTTT | TRBV6-1 | . | TRBJ2-3 | TRBD1
CAISVCEQYF | TGTGCCATCAGTGTCTGCGAGCAGTACTTC | TRBV10-3 | few | TRBJ2-7 | .
CASSVGQLRTEAFF | TGTGCCAGTAGTGTTGGGCAGCTTAGGACTGAAGCTTTCTTT | TRBV19 | . | TRBJ1-1 | .
CASSEVDRGNYGYTF | TGTGCCAGCAGTGAAGTGGACAGGGGAAACTATGGCTACACCTTC | TRBV6-1 | . | TRBJ1-2 | TRBD1
CASSFPITSGGINEQFF | TGCGCCAGCAGCTTTCCAATTACTAGCGGGGGTATCAATGAGCAGTTCTTC | TRBV5-1 | . | TRBJ2-1 | TRBD2